The following is a T cell receptor (beta chain) sequence with its context. This entry belongs to a study of blood T cell repertoires in COVID-19. The data were produced by immunoSEQ multiplex PCR, yet TCRdb's version contains in-frame clones alone and is incomplete. Of about 88,000 clones detected, more than 70% appear once; the ten largest clones hold around 3%. Sequenced: peripheral blood. This receptor was obtained from a woman of 80 years or more with acute or convalescent COVID-19.

The CDR3 loop is CASSPEGGLSDTEAFF. In DNA, the CDR3 is TGCGCCAGCAGCCCCGAAGGAGGACTCTCTGACACTGAAGCTTTCTTT. The chain carries TRBV5-1 and TRBJ1-1; D not resolved. Germline V gives CDR1 SGHRS, CDR2 YFSETQ. CDR3 length: 16 residues. V was clipped by 4 bases and J by 3 bases, with 19 bases between them.